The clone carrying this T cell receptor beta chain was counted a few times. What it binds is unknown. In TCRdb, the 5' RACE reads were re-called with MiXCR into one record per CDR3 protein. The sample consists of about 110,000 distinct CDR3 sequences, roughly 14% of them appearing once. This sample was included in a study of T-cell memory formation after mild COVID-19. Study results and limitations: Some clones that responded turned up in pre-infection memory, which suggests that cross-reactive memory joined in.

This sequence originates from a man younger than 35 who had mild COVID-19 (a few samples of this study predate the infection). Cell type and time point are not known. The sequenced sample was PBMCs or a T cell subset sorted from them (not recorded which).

The CDR3 DNA is TGTGCCAGCAGCCTCCCGCGGCGGGAGAGCACAGATACGCAGTATTTT. Protein product: CASSLPRRESTDTQYF. The chain joins TRBV7-2 to TRBJ2-3; TRBD2 matches at 7 bases. The V and J ends lost 5 bases and 0 bases, in that order; junction bases with no gene match: 8. Germline V gene lookup returns CDR1 SGHTA and CDR2 FQGNSA. This CDR3 spans 16 amino acids.